This TCR beta chain was captured by sequencing in a study of PD-L1 blockade in urothelial cancer. Across the study: The researchers analyzed blood 3 weeks (second dose) and 6 weeks after treatment start. Study-wide results and limits: Lower pretreatment blood TCR clonality, under the median, predicted better survival, researchers reported.

Time point noted: pretreatment peripheral blood. CDR1 and CDR2 from the germline V gene are SQVTM and ANQGSEA. V was trimmed by 2 bases and J by 4 bases, leaving 11 bases between them. The CDR3 extends over 13 amino acids. The assay was immunoSEQ multiplex PCR, and TCRdb's table has in-frame clones only and misses some. The sample gives under 95,000 clones, around 84% of which show up once; around 2.1% is in the top ten. About this clone itself: The antigen is not known.

Specimen: PBMCs, collected around atezolizumab (anti-PD-L1) treatment. J is TRBJ2-5 and V is TRBV29-1; tentatively, D is TRBD1 (6 bases). The clonotype originates from a man aged 60 to 69 with urothelial cancer. CDR3 DNA: TGCAGCGTTGAAAGGTCAGGGGTAGAGACCCAGTACTTC. Protein: CSVERSGVETQYF.